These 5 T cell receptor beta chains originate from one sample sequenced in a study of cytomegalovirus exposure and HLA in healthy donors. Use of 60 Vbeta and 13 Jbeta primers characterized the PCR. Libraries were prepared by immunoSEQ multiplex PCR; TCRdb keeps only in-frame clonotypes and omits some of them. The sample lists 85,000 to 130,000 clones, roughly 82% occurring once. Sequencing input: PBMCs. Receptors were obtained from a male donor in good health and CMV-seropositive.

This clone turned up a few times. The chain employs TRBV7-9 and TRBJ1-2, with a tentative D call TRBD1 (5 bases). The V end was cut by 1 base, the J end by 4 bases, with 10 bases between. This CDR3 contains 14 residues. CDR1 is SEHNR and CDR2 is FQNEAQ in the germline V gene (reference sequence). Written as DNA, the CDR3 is TGTGCCAGCAGCTTAGGGGCTCAGGGCTATGGCTACACCTTC. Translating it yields CASSLGAQGYGYTF.

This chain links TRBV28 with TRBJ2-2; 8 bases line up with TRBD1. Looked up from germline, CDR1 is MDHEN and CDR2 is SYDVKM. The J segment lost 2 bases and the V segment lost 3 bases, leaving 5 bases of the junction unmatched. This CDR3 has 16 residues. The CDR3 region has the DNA TGTGCCAGCAGTTTCCTACAGGGGGGAAACACCGGGGAGCTGTTTTTT. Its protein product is CASSFLQGGNTGELFF.

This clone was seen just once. In nucleotides, the CDR3 is TGTGCCAGCCTTCCACGGACTCACTCTGGAAACACCATATATTTT. It yields the protein CASLPRTHSGNTIYF. This chain uses TRBV6-1 with TRBJ1-3; D unclear. V lost 8 bases to trimming and J lost 0 bases, with 14 bases between them. CDR1 is MNHNS and CDR2 is SASEGT in the germline V gene. The CDR3 extends over 15 amino acids.

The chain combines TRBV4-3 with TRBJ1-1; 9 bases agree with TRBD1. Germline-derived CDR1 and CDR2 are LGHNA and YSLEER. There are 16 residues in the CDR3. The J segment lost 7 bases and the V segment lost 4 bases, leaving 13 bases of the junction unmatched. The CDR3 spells CASSPEGQGLLGEAFF. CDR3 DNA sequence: TGCGCCAGCAGCCCGGAAGGACAGGGGCTACTGGGTGAAGCTTTCTTT.

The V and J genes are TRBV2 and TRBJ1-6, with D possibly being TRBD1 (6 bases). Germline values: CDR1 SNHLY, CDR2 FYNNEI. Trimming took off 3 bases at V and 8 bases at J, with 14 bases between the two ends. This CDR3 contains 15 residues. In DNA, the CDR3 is TGTGCCAGCAGTGAGACAGTCCCAGGGGATTCACCCCTCCACTTT. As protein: CASSETVPGDSPLHF.